A selection of T cell receptor beta chains follows, all from one sample in a study of blood T cell repertoires in COVID-19. Profiling relied on immunoSEQ multiplex PCR, and the TCRdb table lists in-frame clones only, not all of them. The table lists about 110,000 clones, 85% to 90% of them singletons, with approximately 5.1% in the top ten. Material for sequencing was peripheral blood. These receptors all come from a woman aged 60-75 years with COVID-19, enrolled during active disease. CDR3s include the opening cysteine and the closing phenylalanine or tryptophan. D genes are given only for firm matches. Part of the rows lack a size; the others show once, few, many or a class for expanded clones.

>-|TRBV20-1|11|TRBJ1-4|-
CVQAGSEKLFF
TGCGTGCAGGCAGGGTCCGAAAAACTGTTTTTT
>TRBD2|TRBV7-9|16|TRBJ2-1|-
CASSQTGTSGNNEQFF
TGTGCCAGCAGCCAAACCGGGACTAGCGGCAACAATGAGCAGTTCTTC
>-|TRBV3-1/TRBV3-2|14|TRBJ1-3|-
CASSRSSGGNTIYF
TGTGCCAGCAGTCGGTCATCCGGTGGAAACACCATATATTTT
>TRBD1|TRBV13|14|TRBJ1-1|-
CASSWGQPNTEAFF
TGTGCCAGCAGCTGGGGACAGCCGAACACTGAAGCTTTCTTT
>TRBD2|TRBV7-2|14|TRBJ2-7|once
CASSFGGSSYEQYF
TGTGCCAGCAGCTTCGGGGGGAGCTCCTACGAGCAGTACTTC
>-|TRBV19|19|TRBJ1-5|-
CASSIRIGGAKYSNQPQHF
TGTGCCAGTAGTATTCGGATAGGCGGGGCGAAATATAGCAATCAGCCCCAGCATTTT
>-|TRBV12-3/TRBV12-4|13|TRBJ1-1|once
CASSLARDTEAFF
TGTGCCAGCAGTTTAGCCAGGGACACTGAAGCTTTCTTT
>TRBD1|TRBV14|18|TRBJ2-1|-
CASSQDLWGQGSYNEQFF
TGTGCCAGCAGCCAGGATCTCTGGGGACAGGGCTCCTACAATGAGCAGTTCTTC
>TRBD2|TRBV5-1|15|TRBJ2-2|few
CASSRLAPNTGELFF
TGCGCCAGCAGCCGACTAGCTCCGAACACCGGGGAGCTGTTTTTT
>TRBD2|TRBV19|15|TRBJ2-3|once
CASSIRRGGTDTQYF
TGTGCCAGTAGTATACGGCGGGGGGGCACAGATACGCAGTATTTT
>TRBD2|TRBV4-2|16|TRBJ2-3|-
CASSLGLAGITDTQYF
TGTGCCAGCAGCCTCGGACTAGCGGGGATCACAGATACGCAGTATTTT
>-|TRBV4-2|14|TRBJ1-1|-
CASSSDREDTEAFF
TGTGCCAGCAGTTCCGACAGAGAAGACACTGAAGCTTTCTTT
>TRBD1|TRBV9|14|TRBJ1-4|-
CASSVTGGHEKLFF
TGTGCCAGCAGTGTAACAGGGGGCCATGAAAAACTGTTTTTT
>TRBD2|TRBV19|17|TRBJ2-1|once
CASRKPGLAGGNNEQFF
TGTGCCAGCAGAAAACCTGGACTAGCGGGGGGGAACAATGAGCAGTTCTTC
>TRBD2|TRBV2|16|TRBJ2-2|-
CASNSGGTVNTGELFF
TGTGCCAGCAATAGCGGGGGGACAGTGAACACCGGGGAGCTGTTTTTT
>-|TRBV10-2|13|TRBJ1-1|-
CASTTTVNTEAFF
TGCGCCAGCACTACAACAGTGAACACTGAAGCTTTCTTT
>TRBD1|TRBV4-3|15|TRBJ2-7|few
CASSQDRGISYEQYF
TGCGCCAGCAGCCAAGACAGGGGGATCTCCTACGAGCAGTACTTC
>TRBD1|TRBV6-5|14|TRBJ1-5|-
CASSSRDRGQPQHF
TGTGCCAGCAGCTCCCGGGACAGGGGCCAGCCCCAGCATTTT
>TRBD1|TRBV6-5|15|TRBJ1-2|-
CASRSQGVTNYGYTF
TGTGCCAGCAGGAGTCAGGGGGTTACTAACTATGGCTACACCTTC
>TRBD2|TRBV5-1|15|TRBJ2-5|-
CASSLFTSGGETQYF
TGCGCCAGCAGCTTGTTTACTAGCGGGGGGGAGACCCAGTACTTC
>-|TRBV9|14|TRBJ1-1|once
CASSPRGTNTEAFF
TGTGCCAGCAGCCCTAGGGGGACGAACACTGAAGCTTTCTTT
>-|TRBV6-5|15|TRBJ1-5|few
CASTRILGADQPQHF
TGTGCCAGCACCCGAATCCTGGGGGCTGATCAGCCCCAGCATTTT